This TCR beta chain originates from a study of T cell repertoires in cytomegalovirus infection (dated by TCRdb to between 2018 and 2021). Study-level background: Alongside well-studied HLA-B-restricted epitopes, the peptide stimulations were aimed at recently identified HLA-C-restricted CMV epitopes, whose presentation resists viral immunomodulation. The HLA type of each donor mattered for the analysis, because public TCR beta signatures pointed to carriage of CMV infection along with the matching HLA type. What the work shows at the level of the full study, not this receptor alone: In both this cohort and an independent cohort of some 350 donors, the cumulative frequency of public TCR beta family members distinguished carriers of CMV infection plus the relevant HLA type. The ex vivo response was dominated by HLA-C-restricted CMV-specific TCR beta clonotypes, which also provided the single most frequent clonotype in two of eight donors.

This clonotype was recorded a few times. There is no known antigen for this receptor. No base-level quality is on record; no much larger clone is a single base apart. TCRdb records Illumina HiSeq 1500 as the sequencer. TCRdb's own reprocessing of the public reads used fastp at Q25 and MiXCR and kept productive beta chains. CDR3 protein duplicates are merged, each entry listing the most common genes and DNA. This sample comprises 800,000 to 950,000 distinct CDR3 sequences, less than 35% of them detected only once. About an eighth of the sample goes to the ten largest clones. The CDR3 has 16 amino acids, counting the end cysteine and phenylalanine. Kept here is only the CDR3 DNA, which spans 48 bases and is read in frame from base 1. A distance of 19 bases separates the germline ends of V and J, which lose 4 bases and 4 bases respectively. Read against the paper, the sample's treatment or condition label means: in vitro stimulation with specific CMV peptide epitopes to enrich CMV-specific T cells.

Sequencing used cultured CD8+ T cells from PBMCs, obtained from culture after CMV antigen stimulation. This TCR came from a human donor in good health (CMV status not recorded). Some clones in this sample may be carry-over from other donors' samples. This chain joins TRBV12-3 or TRBV12-4 to TRBJ1-2, with TRBD1 perhaps the D gene, on 5 matching bases. CDR3 protein: CASSSSEAGQGYGYTF. In nucleotides, the sequence is TGTGCCAGCAGTTCGTCCGAGGCAGGGCAGGGCTATGGCTACACCTTC.